This passage covers 6 T cell receptor beta chains from one sample sequenced in a study of cytomegalovirus exposure and HLA in healthy donors (dated by TCRdb to 2016 to 2017). The library came from the immunoSEQ multiplex PCR assay. A mixture of 60 forward primers for TCR Vbeta segments and 13 reverse primers for TCR Jbeta segments was used in the multiplex PCR. TCRdb took over this immuneACCESS table, retaining in-frame rearrangements with V and J assigned. Such tables are incomplete; in checked studies, under half of the missing clones stem from an unresolved V gene, and the remainder is unexplained. The sample table records more than 95,000 clones; around 67% of these occur just once. The ten largest clones add up to around 5% of the sample. Sequenced material: PBMCs. Source of these receptors: a man aged 55 to 70 in good health and CMV-seropositive.

This clone was seen more than once but under ten times. The chain is built from TRBV9 and TRBJ2-3; D is possibly TRBD2 (6 bases). CDR1 and CDR2 (germline): SGDLS, YYNGEE. CDR3 size: 13 residues. The V end lost 7 bases, the J end lost 6 bases, and 15 bases lay between the germline ends. The chain's CDR3 is CASRGQAGDTQYF. Written as DNA, the CDR3 is TGTGCCAGCCGCGGGCAGGCGGGGGATACGCAGTATTTT.

The V and J genes are TRBV9 and TRBJ2-1, with TRBD1 matching 9 bases. The germline CDR1 and CDR2 sequences are SGDLS and YYNGEE. V dropped 3 bases and J dropped 8; count of bases not matched to a gene: 15. CDR3 length equals 17 residues. The CDR3 protein is CASSARSTGTGIYEQFF. The CDR3 coding sequence is TGTGCCAGCAGCGCCCGGTCAACCGGGACAGGGATCTATGAGCAGTTCTTC.

This clone was recorded a few times. The rearrangement links TRBV7-2 to TRBJ1-5; D is unresolved. This CDR3 is built from 12 residues. V lost 2 bases, J lost 8 bases, and 7 bases lay in between. Germline CDR1 SGHTA, CDR2 FQGNSA. CDR3 coding DNA: TGTGCCAGCAGCTTACAATTTGAGCCCCAGCATTTT. It is translated as CASSLQFEPQHF.

The V and J genes are TRBV2 and TRBJ1-3; D may be TRBD1 (6 bases). This CDR3 comprises 14 residues. Germline CDR1 reads SNHLY; CDR2 reads FYNNEI. Trimming pared 4 bases from V and 1 base from J, leaving 8 bases between. The CDR3 nucleotides are TGTGCCAGCAGTGGAGGGGGATCTGGAAACACCATATATTTT. Amino acids: CASSGGGSGNTIYF. Drawing the rest from reference TRBV2 and TRBJ1-3, the complete variable domain is EPEVTQTPSHQVTQMGQEVILRCVPISNHLYFYWYRQILGQKVEFLVSFYNNEISEKSEIFDDQFSVERPDGSNFTLKIRSTKLEDSAMYFCASSGGGSGNTIYFGEGSWLTVV.

This clone was found a few times. The V and J genes are TRBV5-1 and TRBJ1-2; unclear D gene. The V end was cut by 4 bases, the J end by 7 bases, with 14 bases between. The CDR3 consists of 13 residues. Germline V gives CDR1 SGHRS, CDR2 YFSETQ. The CDR3 sequence is CASSVGGEGGYTF. CDR3 in DNA: TGCGCCAGCAGCGTCGGTGGGGAGGGTGGCTACACCTTC.

The chain employs TRBV6-5 and TRBJ2-7, with D perhaps matching TRBD1 (5 bases). CDR3 size: 15 residues. Trimming took off 7 bases at V and 0 bases at J, with 16 bases between the two ends. From germline, CDR1 is MNHEY and CDR2 SVGAGI. The CDR3 bases are TGTGCCAGCATCTCTAATTGGGGCAGCTCCTACGAGCAGTACTTC. Translated, it gives CASISNWGSSYEQYF.